Below, one T cell receptor (beta chain) is given with its context. The data derive from a study of blood T cell repertoires in COVID-19. About the study: COVID-19 samples from acute and convalescent phases originated in the United States, Italy and Spain. T cells, B-cell-depleted T cells, or PBMCs provided the cDNA or gDNA that served as material.

Original processing notes: Estimates of nucleated cell counts were drawn from the amplification of reference gene primers. Clones were read by immunoSEQ multiplex PCR, and TCRdb kept only the in-frame ones, dropping some. The V and J calls and clone size were taken over from that table, and D and trimming were inferred from the DNA. The repertoire holds about 220,000 clones, with 80% as singletons. Germline V gene sequence: CDR1 SGHNT, CDR2 YYREEE (reference sequence). Germline trimming cut 5 bases from V and 1 base from J; bases unmatched to any gene: 9. This CDR3 contains 16 residues. Sequencing was carried out using peripheral blood. The chain links TRBV5-4 to TRBJ2-3, with 8 bases identical to TRBD1. This TCR was recovered from a woman in her 70s with acute or convalescent COVID-19. The CDR3 DNA sequence: TGTGCCAGCAGTCAAGGTCGACAGGGGCGCACAGATACGCAGTATTTT. Translated, it gives CASSQGRQGRTDTQYF.